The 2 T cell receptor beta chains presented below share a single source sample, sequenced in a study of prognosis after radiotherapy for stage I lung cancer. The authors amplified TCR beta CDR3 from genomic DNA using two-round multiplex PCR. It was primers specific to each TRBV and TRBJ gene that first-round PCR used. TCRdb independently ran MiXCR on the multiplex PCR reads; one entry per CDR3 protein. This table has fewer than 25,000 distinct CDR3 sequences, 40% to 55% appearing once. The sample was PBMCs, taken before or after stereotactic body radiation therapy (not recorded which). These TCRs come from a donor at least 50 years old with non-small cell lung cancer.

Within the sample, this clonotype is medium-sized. The CDR3 here is CASSLDLGYGYTF. CDR3 DNA: TGTGCCAGCAGCTTAGATCTTGGCTATGGCTACACCTTC. The chain recombines TRBV11-2 with TRBJ1-2; D call uncertain. The V end lost 0 bases, the J end lost 4 bases, and 6 bases lay between the germline ends. The CDR3 extends over 13 amino acids. Germline loops: CDR1 SGHAT, CDR2 FQNNGV.

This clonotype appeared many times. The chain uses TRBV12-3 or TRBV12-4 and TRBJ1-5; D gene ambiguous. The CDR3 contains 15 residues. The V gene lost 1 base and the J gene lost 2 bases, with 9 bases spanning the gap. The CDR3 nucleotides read TGTGCCAGCAGTTTAGAGGGCAGAGGCAATCAGCCCCAGCATTTT. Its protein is CASSLEGRGNQPQHF.